The clone carrying this T cell receptor (beta chain) was seen many times. Its antigen is currently unknown. The making of cDNA relied on 5'RACE with 10-nucleotide random UMIs. Sequencing runs each yielded over 160 million TCR-beta sequences from 15-18 subjects. TCRdb called the 5' RACE reads again in MiXCR, with one record for every CDR3 protein. The sample contains 70,000 to 95,000 distinct CDR3 sequences, approximately 17% of which appear only once. In germline, CDR1 is SGHDT, CDR2 YYEEEE. V lost 6 bases and J 4 bases, leaving 13 bases between the germline ends. The CDR3 contains 14 residues. The data belong to a study of neurological immune-mediated disorders. Whole-study findings and limits: Across subjects, no CDR3 amino acid sequence appeared in expanded clones of more than one subject, a finding that suggested private repertoires in all groups. Levels of TCR clonal expansion peaked in HTLV-1-associated myelopathy and reached their lowest in multiple sclerosis, under those of healthy controls.

The sequence derives from a woman aged 40 to 55 in good health. The rearrangement joins TRBV5-6 to TRBJ2-2; D may be TRBD2 (5 bases). What was sequenced was PBMCs. The CDR3 DNA reads as TGTGCCAGCAACTACGGGGTTCGCACCGGGGAGCTGTTTTTT. It codes for CASNYGVRTGELFF.